One and the same sample provided the 13 T cell receptor beta chains below, sequenced in a study of regulatory T cells in long-lasting Graves disease. According to the study, TCR beta libraries were built with iRepertoire HTBI primers and CDR3-region Arm-PCR. TCRdb recomputed calls from the multiplex PCR reads with MiXCR, one row per CDR3 protein. This sample has a few hundred thousand distinct CDR3 sequences, with 20% to 25% found just once. Time point denoted: persistent/refractory GD, antithyroid drugs over 5 years with positive TRAb. There was RNA extracted from PBMCs, and the TCR library was made from it. This specimen was peripheral blood mononuclear cells (PBMCs), taken when the disease was refractory, from a patient treated with antithyroid drugs. The receptors derive from a woman aged 40 to 50 with Graves disease.

The chain has TRBV24-1 and TRBJ2-3; D gene ambiguous. This CDR3 spans 12 amino acids. The V gene's germline CDR1 is KGHDR and CDR2 SFDVKD. Trimming took off 12 bases at V and 3 bases at J, with 12 bases between the two ends. Written as DNA, the CDR3 is TGTGCCGCCGAAGACGGGACAGATACGCAGTATTTT. Translation gives CAAEDGTDTQYF.

The table lists this clonotype with many counts. The rearrangement uses TRBV10-3 and TRBJ2-7; D not certain. This CDR3 is built from 9 residues. V lost 8 bases and J 3 bases, leaving 2 bases between the germline ends. Per the germline V gene, CDR1 is ENHRY and CDR2 is SYGVKD. The CDR3 sequence: CAIDYEQYF. CDR3 sequence (DNA): TGTGCCATCGACTACGAGCAGTACTTC.

This clonotype has more than one count but fewer than ten. The J gene is TRBJ2-5, the V gene TRBV30, with 11 bases aligning to TRBD2. The V gene's germline CDR1 is GTSNPN and CDR2 SVGIG (reference sequence). The CDR3 has 15 residues. Unmatched junction bases numbered 6, after V lost 2 bases and J lost 4 bases. The CDR3 bases are TGTGCCTGGAGTCGCTCGACTAGCGGGATAGAGACCCAGTACTTC. Translated, it gives CAWSRSTSGIETQYF.

With respect to this clonotype: A much larger clonotype is one base distant, so this may be a read error. This chain connects TRBV11-2 to TRBJ2-1; a possible D gene is TRBD2 (5 bases). CDR1 is SGHAT and CDR2 is FQNNGV in the germline V gene. V shed 4 bases and J shed 10 bases, with 14 bases lying between them. There are 13 residues in the CDR3. The CDR3 sequence: CASSSPSSTEQFF. As DNA, the CDR3 is TGTGCCAGCAGCTCCCCCTCTAGCACCGAGCAGTTCTTC.

The chain is built from TRBV19 and TRBJ2-2; D is unresolved. CDR1 and CDR2 from the germline V gene are LNHDA and SQIVND (reference sequence). The CDR3 has 12 residues. CDR3 nucleotides: TGTGTCTCCCACTCGGGCACCGGGGAGCTGTTTTTT. Its protein product is CVSHSGTGELFF.

The chain is built from TRBV20-1 and TRBJ2-3; D is unresolved. V was trimmed by 6 bases and J by 0 bases, leaving 16 bases between them. This CDR3 region has 15 residues. Germline V CDR1 and CDR2: DFQATT, SNEGSKA (reference sequence). CDR3 sequence (DNA): TGCAGTGCGGGCCCGCGTTGGCCAAGCACAGATACGCAGTATTTT. It yields the protein CSAGPRWPSTDTQYF.

In DNA form, the CDR3 reads TGTGCCAGCAGTTTAATCGAGGACAATGAGCAGTTCTTC. It codes for CASSLIEDNEQFF. The chain recombines TRBV27 with TRBJ2-1; D gene unclear. The ends were cut back, 2 bases at V and 5 bases at J, with 7 bases in the middle. Germline CDR1 is MNHEY and CDR2 is SMNVEV (reference sequence). The CDR3 is 13 amino acids.

As concerns this clonotype: The DNA is omitted, as the CDR3 cannot be located on it reliably, and the CDR3 follows TCRdb's listing. This chain connects TRBV7-3 to TRBJ1-4; the table's D call, TRBD1, was not checked against the DNA. In germline, CDR1 is SGHTA, CDR2 FQGTGA. The CDR3 extends over 22 residues, inclusive of both ends. CDR3 in amino acids: CASSFYICSARGDGSRNEKLFF.

Details on this clonotype: A much larger clone sits a single nucleotide away, making a read error possible. The V gene is TRBV10-3, the J gene TRBJ2-5; D might be TRBD2 (6 bases). This CDR3 has 14 residues. Germline loops: CDR1 ENHRY, CDR2 SYGVKD. V lost 6 bases, J lost 5 bases, and 16 bases lay in between. The CDR3 nucleotides are TGTGCCATCAGCTCGCCTCCTAGCGTGGAGACCCAGTACTTC. This encodes CAISSPPSVETQYF.

V is TRBV6-1 and J is TRBJ2-7; possible D gene TRBD2, 6 bases. The V end lost 8 bases, the J end lost 2 bases, and 22 bases lay between the germline ends. The CDR3 covers 16 residues. CDR1 is MNHNS, CDR2 SASEGT, per germline. The CDR3 loop reads CASCTAGTLPTYEQYF. The CDR3 DNA reads TGTGCCAGCTGTACCGCGGGGACTCTCCCAACCTACGAGCAGTACTTC.

This clonotype appeared many times. The chain links TRBV6-1 to TRBJ2-7; 9 bases fit TRBD2. CDR3 length: 14 residues. CDR1 is MNHNS and CDR2 is SASEGT in the germline V gene. V was clipped by 5 bases and J by 4 bases; unmatched bases: 6. CDR3 bases: TGTGCCAGCAGTCCCGACGGACTAGCGTACGAGCAGTACTTC. Its protein product is CASSPDGLAYEQYF.

This clonotype was detected many times. The rearrangement uses TRBV27 and TRBJ1-4; D may be TRBD1 (6 bases). The V end was cut by 6 bases, the J end by 8 bases, with 13 bases between. The CDR3 extends over 13 amino acids. The germline CDR1 and CDR2 sequences are MNHEY and SMNVEV (reference sequence). Written as DNA, the CDR3 is TGTGCCAGCAGACCAGGGGAGGAAGAAAAACTGTTTTTT. Its protein product is CASRPGEEEKLFF. The full variable domain, with the rest looked up from reference TRBV27 and TRBJ1-4, is EAQVTQNPRYLITVTGKKLTVTCSQNMNHEYMSWYRQDPGLGLRQIYYSMNVEVTDKGDVPEGYKVSRKEKRNFPLILESPSPNQTSLYFCASRPGEEEKLFFGSGTQLSVL.

The chain employs TRBV28 and TRBJ2-2; perhaps D is TRBD1 or TRBD2 (5 bases each). Trimming left V 1 base short and J 6 bases short, with 9 bases between. CDR3 length: 14 amino acids. The V gene's germline CDR1 is MDHEN and CDR2 SYDVKM. The CDR3 loop is CASSLSRGSGELFF. CDR3 in DNA: TGTGCCAGCAGTTTATCGAGGGGATCCGGGGAGCTGTTTTTT.